These 23 T cell receptor beta chains were sequenced from one sample in a study of cytomegalovirus exposure and HLA in healthy donors. Only in-frame clones appear in the TCRdb table, and some are missing; sequencing was by immunoSEQ multiplex PCR. The sample yields 300,000 to 400,000 clones, approximately 86% seen once. Material: PBMCs. The origin of the receptors is a young man in good health and CMV-seronegative.

The chain couples TRBV11-2 to TRBJ2-7, with 8 bases fitting TRBD2. The ends lost 3 bases at V and 1 base at J; junction bases unmatched: 5. CDR1 is SGHAT and CDR2 is FQNNGV in the germline V gene. The CDR3 covers 15 residues. The CDR3, as DNA: TGTGCCAGCAGCTTTTCGTTAGCGGGGTCCTACGAGCAGTACTTC. It translates to CASSFSLAGSYEQYF.

The CDR3 sequence: CASSSSTGNYEQYF. CDR3 nucleotides: TGCGCCAGCAGCTCCTCGACAGGAAACTACGAGCAGTACTTC. The chain combines TRBV5-1 with TRBJ2-7; perhaps TRBD1 as D (6 bases). There are 14 residues in the CDR3. Looked up from germline, CDR1 is SGHRS and CDR2 is YFSETQ. V lost 3 bases and J 3 bases, leaving 13 bases between the germline ends.

This chain joins TRBV19 and TRBJ1-5; no reliable D call. The V end was cut by 2 bases, the J end by 2 bases, with 7 bases between. The CDR3 loop spans 14 amino acids. Germline loops: CDR1 LNHDA, CDR2 SQIVND (reference sequence). CDR3: CASSITSGNQPQHF. CDR3 bases: TGTGCCAGTAGTATAACCTCAGGCAATCAGCCCCAGCATTTT.

The chain combines TRBV7-9 with TRBJ2-3; D unresolved. The CDR3 consists of 12 residues. The V gene's germline CDR1 is SEHNR and CDR2 FQNEAQ (reference sequence). Trimming removed 5 bases at V and 5 bases at J, with 8 bases between. CDR3 in amino acids: CASSNYLDTQYF. CDR3 bases: TGTGCCAGCAGCAATTATTTAGATACGCAGTATTTT.

The chain couples TRBV7-2 to TRBJ2-7; 7 positions match TRBD2. After removal of 1 base from V and 3 bases from J, the junction contained 12 bases not matched to a gene. The CDR3 has 17 residues. Per the germline V gene, CDR1 is SGHTA and CDR2 is FQGNSA. CDR3 in amino acids: CASSLGRGVERLYEQYF. CDR3 sequence (DNA): TGTGCCAGCAGCTTAGGCCGGGGGGTAGAAAGGCTCTACGAGCAGTACTTC.

The rearrangement uses TRBV7-9 and TRBJ2-7, with TRBD1 matching over 9 bases. This CDR3 is 15 amino acids long. The ends lost 5 bases at V and 6 bases at J; junction bases unmatched: 11. Germline V lookup: CDR1 SEHNR, CDR2 FQNEAQ (reference sequence). This chain's CDR3 is CASSHPGTGNFEQYF. The CDR3 bases are TGTGCCAGCAGCCACCCCGGGACAGGGAATTTCGAGCAGTACTTC.

The genes are TRBV5-4 and TRBJ1-1; D unresolved. V was shortened by 9 bases and J by 1 base, with 13 bases between the two germline ends. The germline V gene encodes CDR1 SGHNT and CDR2 YYREEE (reference sequence). The CDR3 runs to 13 residues. The chain's CDR3 is CATRAGGNTEAFF. The CDR3 bases are TGTGCCACCCGGGCAGGAGGGAACACTGAAGCTTTCTTT.

The CDR3: CASSLYGQGSYEQYF. For the CDR3, the DNA is TGTGCCAGCAGTTTATATGGACAGGGCTCCTACGAGCAGTACTTC. This chain connects TRBV27 to TRBJ2-7; 8 bases map to TRBD1. The CDR3 is 15 residues long. Germline loops: CDR1 MNHEY, CDR2 SMNVEV (reference sequence). V lost 1 base and J lost 0; bases outside the gene matches: 2.

The CDR3 bases are TGTGCCAGCAACCCACGGGAGGGGCCCTACGAGCAGTACTTC. Encoded protein: CASNPREGPYEQYF. The chain combines TRBV6-1 with TRBJ2-7; 8 nucleotides align to TRBD2. The CDR3 runs to 14 residues. Germline V gene lookup returns CDR1 MNHNS and CDR2 SASEGT. V was pared by 7 bases and J by 2 bases, with 7 bases of the junction left unmatched.

This chain connects TRBV11-2 to TRBJ2-3; a weak D match, TRBD2 (5 bases). Germline values: CDR1 SGHAT, CDR2 FQNNGV. The CDR3 covers 13 residues. Trimming shortened V by 4 bases and J by 3 bases, and 8 bases separated the two germline ends. CDR3 region: CASSSRRTDTQYF. For the CDR3, the DNA is TGTGCCAGCAGCTCCCGGAGGACAGATACGCAGTATTTT.

The J gene is TRBJ1-1, the V gene TRBV5-1, with 7 positions matching TRBD1. J gave up 4 bases and V 1 base, and 4 bases lay outside the gene matches. Germline V gives CDR1 SGHRS, CDR2 YFSETQ. This CDR3 region has 14 residues. CDR3 nucleotide sequence: TGCGCCAGCAGCTTGATGACAGGGCTCACTGAAGCTTTCTTT. Its translation is CASSLMTGLTEAFF.

Worth noting for this clone: The same CDR3 is also encoded by other DNA sequences in this sample. This rearrangement joins TRBV5-1 to TRBJ1-3; 8 positions match TRBD1. The CDR3 is made up of 15 amino acids. CDR1 SGHRS and CDR2 YFSETQ come from the germline V gene. The V gene end was trimmed by 4 bases and the J gene end by 4 bases; junction bases not matched to a gene: 7. The CDR3 reads CASSLGQGTGNTIYF. The CDR3 DNA follows: TGCGCCAGCAGCCTCGGACAGGGCACAGGAAACACCATATATTTT.

J is TRBJ1-2 and V is TRBV27, with TRBD1 matching over 9 bases. V dropped 4 bases and J dropped 4; count of bases not matched to a gene: 4. Germline V gene lookup returns CDR1 MNHEY and CDR2 SMNVEV (reference sequence). The CDR3 sequence is 14 residues long. The CDR3 bases are TGTGCCAGCAGTTCGACAGGGGGGAGCTATGGCTACACCTTC. Encoded protein: CASSSTGGSYGYTF.

This chain connects TRBV9 to TRBJ2-5; 11 positions match TRBD2. Germline lookup yields CDR1 SGDLS and CDR2 YYNGEE. Trimming took 0 bases from V and 5 from J; bases not matched to a gene: 3. The CDR3 extends over 15 amino acids. The CDR3: CASSVVASGGETQYF. CDR3 nucleotide sequence: TGTGCCAGCAGCGTAGTGGCTAGCGGGGGGGAGACCCAGTACTTC.

The chain joins TRBV7-6 to TRBJ2-7; tentative D call: TRBD2 (6 bases). This CDR3 region has 15 residues. Trimming pared 0 bases from V and 6 bases from J, leaving 15 bases between. Germline loops: CDR1 SGHVS, CDR2 FNYEAQ. CDR3 DNA sequence: TGTGCCAGCAGCTTAGCAGAGGTGGGGGGTATCGAGCAGTACTTC. It translates to CASSLAEVGGIEQYF.

This chain links TRBV18 with TRBJ1-2, with a possible D match to TRBD1 (5 bases). Trimming stripped 3 bases from V and 8 bases from J, with 13 bases between. Germline assignment: CDR1 KGHSH and CDR2 LQKENI. The CDR3 consists of 13 residues. This chain's CDR3 is CASSPGGKMGYTF. The CDR3 DNA reads as TGTGCCAGCTCACCGGGGGGGAAGATGGGCTACACCTTC.

This clone came up once. The rearrangement uses TRBV18 and TRBJ1-2, with TRBD1 matching 11 bases. CDR1 is KGHSH and CDR2 is LQKENI in the germline V gene. Trimming cost V 0 bases and J 4 bases; bases outside gene matches: 7. This CDR3 has 17 residues. CDR3 loop: CASSPPGTGGNLYGYTF. The CDR3 DNA sequence: TGTGCCAGCTCACCACCCGGGACAGGGGGTAACCTCTATGGCTACACCTTC.

The V and J genes are TRBV2 and TRBJ1-1, with a tentative D call TRBD1 (5 bases). Germline loops: CDR1 SNHLY, CDR2 FYNNEI. Trimming removed 3 bases from V and 2 bases from J, with 13 bases in between. CDR3 length: 15 amino acids. CDR3 DNA: TGTGCCAGCAGTGATTCGCTGCAGGGAAACACTGAAGCTTTCTTT. Translated, it gives CASSDSLQGNTEAFF.

This clone was counted once. The rearrangement links TRBV25-1 to TRBJ2-7, with D unclear. The CDR3 contains 15 residues. Germline loops: CDR1 MGHDK, CDR2 SYGVNS. Trimming shortened V by 5 bases and J by 0 bases, and 14 bases separated the two germline ends. The CDR3 nucleotides read TGTGCCAGCAGTAGTCCAGGCCGAAGCTCCTACGAGCAGTACTTC. Encoded protein: CASSSPGRSSYEQYF.

About this clone: Within the sample, other DNA sequences also encode this same CDR3. J is TRBJ1-2 and V is TRBV5-1; 9 nucleotides line up with TRBD1. Trimming at V came to 3 bases and at J to 0 bases, leaving 3 bases not matched to a gene. The CDR3 has 15 residues. Germline assignment: CDR1 SGHRS and CDR2 YFSETQ. CDR3 DNA: TGCGCCAGCAGCTCGGGACAGGGCGCTAACTATGGCTACACCTTC. Protein: CASSSGQGANYGYTF.

To note about this clone: Distinct nucleotide sequences in the sample also encode this CDR3. V is TRBV2 and J is TRBJ2-5, with 8 bases that match TRBD1. The junction had 4 bases not matched to a gene; V was cut back by 6 bases and J by 1 base. In germline, CDR1 is SNHLY, CDR2 FYNNEI. The CDR3 has 14 residues. The chain's CDR3 is CASRRDRTQETQYF. Here the CDR3 DNA reads TGTGCCAGCAGACGGGACAGGACCCAAGAGACCCAGTACTTC. Full variable domain (missing parts from reference TRBV2 and TRBJ2-5): EPEVTQTPSHQVTQMGQEVILRCVPISNHLYFYWYRQILGQKVEFLVSFYNNEISEKSEIFDDQFSVERPDGSNFTLKIRSTKLEDSAMYFCASRRDRTQETQYFGPGTRLLVL.

The J gene is TRBJ2-7, the V gene TRBV5-6; no clear D gene. Trimming removed 0 bases at V and 3 bases at J, with 7 bases between. The CDR3 loop spans 13 amino acids. Germline loops: CDR1 SGHDT, CDR2 YYEEEE. CDR3 in amino acids: CASSLGSGYEQYF. The DNA for the CDR3 is TGTGCCAGCAGCTTGGGGTCGGGCTACGAGCAGTACTTC.

This chain connects TRBV29-1 to TRBJ2-7; TRBD1 aligns across 10 bases. CDR1 and CDR2 from the germline V gene are SQVTM and ANQGSEA. J was trimmed by 5 bases and V by 5 bases; bases with no gene match: 9. There are 14 residues in the CDR3. CDR3 bases: TGCAGCGTTCGCCTGACAGGGGGCATAAACGAGCAGTACTTC. It specifies CSVRLTGGINEQYF.